The sequence of this T cell receptor (beta chain) was determined in a study of shared clonotypes between healthy human individuals. Looking at the study overall: The cohort had two women and a few men, ages 18 to 49.

This table comes from immunoSEQ multiplex PCR, and its TCRdb copy is limited to in-frame clones, with some not included. The table lists some 470,000 clones, 70% to 80% of them singletons. This clone was seen once. CDR3 length equals 15 residues. The germline gives CDR1 SEHNR, CDR2 FQNEAQ (reference sequence). Trimming removed 3 bases from V and 3 bases from J, with 14 bases in between. The origin of this receptor is a woman between 40 and 50 years old in good health. Some clones in this sample may be carry-over from other donors' samples. Source material: PBMCs. The J gene is TRBJ2-5, the V gene TRBV7-9; possibly TRBD1 for D (5 bases). CDR3 in amino acids: CASSLGLVLKETQYF. In nucleotides, the CDR3 is TGTGCCAGCAGCTTGGGGCTAGTGCTTAAAGAGACCCAGTACTTC.